These 16 T cell receptor beta chains were sequenced from one sample in a study of blood T cell repertoires in COVID-19. Sequencing used immunoSEQ multiplex PCR; TCRdb keeps in-frame clones, though not all of them. The sample has 73,000 or so clones, about nine tenths seen once. The material sequenced was peripheral blood. The receptor set was obtained from a man aged 25 to 40 with acute or convalescent COVID-19.

V is TRBV5-5 and J is TRBJ2-5, with 7 positions matching TRBD2. The CDR3 length is 15 residues. V gave up 5 bases and J gave up 1 base; unmatched junction bases: 8. Germline V lookup: CDR1 SGHKS, CDR2 YYEKEE (reference sequence). The CDR3 sequence is CASSGLRGGQETQYF. The CDR3 bases are TGTGCCAGCAGTGGTCTCCGCGGGGGCCAAGAGACCCAGTACTTC.

As concerns this clone: Within the sample, other DNA sequences also encode this same CDR3. V is TRBV30 and J is TRBJ1-3; D gene ambiguous. The CDR3 covers 12 residues. Trimming shortened V by 2 bases and J by 2 bases, and 4 bases separated the two germline ends. CDR1 is GTSNPN, CDR2 SVGIG, per germline (reference sequence). The CDR3 region is CAWSPTGNTIYF. The CDR3 DNA reads as TGTGCCTGGAGTCCCACTGGAAACACCATATATTTT.

The genes are TRBV4-1 and TRBJ1-4, with TRBD1 matching over 7 bases. V trimming: 0 bases; J trimming: 5 bases; junction bases outside the gene matches: 9. The CDR3 is 17 amino acids. Germline lookup yields CDR1 MGHRA and CDR2 YSYEKL. This chain's CDR3 is CASSQEAPGQINEKLFF. CDR3 sequence (DNA): TGCGCCAGCAGCCAAGAGGCCCCGGGACAGATAAATGAAAAACTGTTTTTT.

This clone is classed as medium-sized. This chain's CDR3 is CASRIQGAAFF. The CDR3, as DNA: TGTGCCAGCAGAATCCAGGGGGCCGCTTTCTTT. This chain links TRBV11-2 with TRBJ1-1, with 8 bases that match TRBD1. Germline V gene sequence: CDR1 SGHAT, CDR2 FQNNGV. V lost 6 bases to trimming and J lost 11 bases; unmatched junction nucleotides: 5. The CDR3 is made up of 11 amino acids.

The rearrangement uses TRBV7-2 and TRBJ1-1; D unclear. The V end lost 1 base, the J end lost 1 base, and 10 bases lay between the germline ends. The CDR3 spans 15 residues. CDR1 is SGHTA and CDR2 is FQGNSA in the germline V gene. As DNA, the CDR3 is TGTGCCAGCAGCTTAGACAACAGCAAGAACACTGAAGCTTTCTTT. This sequence encodes CASSLDNSKNTEAFF.

The chain uses TRBV29-1 and TRBJ2-2; D may be TRBD2 (6 bases). Trimming removed 4 bases from V and 0 bases from J, with 12 bases in between. The CDR3 runs 15 residues. Germline assignment: CDR1 SQVTM and CDR2 ANQGSEA. CDR3 loop: CSVGGGTANTGELFF. CDR3 DNA sequence: TGCAGCGTTGGGGGCGGGACGGCGAACACCGGGGAGCTGTTTTTT.

This clone was detected only a few times. The J gene is TRBJ1-2, the V gene TRBV7-2; 9 nucleotides align to TRBD1. The germline V gene has CDR1 SGHTA and CDR2 FQGNSA. V lost 3 bases to trimming and J lost 1 base; unmatched junction nucleotides: 3. This CDR3 is 15 amino acids long. DNA of the CDR3: TGTGCCAGCAGCTTGACAGGGGGTAGTAACTATGGCTACACCTTC. Its translation is CASSLTGGSNYGYTF.

The V and J genes are TRBV19 and TRBJ1-1, with D possibly matching TRBD1 (5 bases). Germline V CDR1 and CDR2: LNHDA, SQIVND (reference sequence). The CDR3 is 13 residues long. V lost 11 bases and J lost 8, with 21 bases in between. The CDR3 DNA is TGTGCCGCCAAGAGTCGGGGGTTCAGGGAAGCTTTCTTT. This sequence encodes CAAKSRGFREAFF.

The rearrangement uses TRBV4-1 and TRBJ2-7; 12 bases agree with TRBD2. The CDR3 sequence is 15 residues long. CDR1 and CDR2 from the germline V gene are MGHRA and YSYEKL. J lost 5 bases, V lost 2 bases, and 4 bases had no gene match. The CDR3 DNA reads TGCGCCAGCAGCCAACCGACTAGCGGGAGCCACGAGCAGTACTTC. Its protein is CASSQPTSGSHEQYF.

V gene TRBV9 combines with J gene TRBJ2-7; a possible D gene is TRBD1 (5 bases). V lost 0 bases to trimming and J lost 0 bases, with 10 bases between them. The CDR3 spans 15 residues. Germline loops: CDR1 SGDLS, CDR2 YYNGEE. The CDR3 is CASSVGLDSSYEQYF. As DNA, the CDR3 is TGTGCCAGCAGCGTAGGACTCGACAGCTCCTACGAGCAGTACTTC.

The genes are TRBV18 and TRBJ1-2; 8 bases line up with TRBD1. The junction had 6 bases not matched to a gene; V was cut back by 5 bases and J by 7 bases. The germline CDR1 and CDR2 sequences are KGHSH and LQKENI. CDR3 length: 13 amino acids. The CDR3 sequence: CASSSGTGGGYTF. The DNA of the CDR3 is TGTGCCAGCTCATCAGGGACAGGCGGTGGCTACACCTTC.

The chain employs TRBV18 and TRBJ1-3, with a tentative D call TRBD1 (6 bases). The CDR3 is 15 residues long. The V end was cut by 6 bases, the J end by 0 bases, with 12 bases between. Per the germline V gene, CDR1 is KGHSH and CDR2 is LQKENI. The CDR3 nucleotides read TGTGCCAGCTCCCTAGGACAGAACTCTGGAAACACCATATATTTT. Translation gives CASSLGQNSGNTIYF.

The rearrangement links TRBV7-2 to TRBJ2-1, with 7 bases that match TRBD2. The CDR3 runs 16 residues. The ends lost 4 bases at V and 0 bases at J; junction bases unmatched: 6. Germline CDR1 and CDR2: SGHTA and FQGNSA. CDR3 sequence reads: CASSSKRDPSYNEQFF. As DNA, the CDR3 is TGTGCCAGCAGCTCCAAGCGGGATCCCTCCTACAATGAGCAGTTCTTC. The full variable domain, rest sourced from reference TRBV7-2 and TRBJ2-1, is GAGVSQSPSNKVTEKGKDVELRCDPISGHTALYWYRQSLGQGLEFLIYFQGNSAPDKSGLPSDRFSAERTGGSVSTLTIQRTQQEDSAVYLCASSSKRDPSYNEQFFGPGTRLTVL.

This chain joins TRBV12-3 or TRBV12-4 and TRBJ2-5; D is unresolved. Trimming pared 3 bases from V and 5 bases from J, leaving 7 bases between. The CDR3 spans 12 residues. In DNA form, the CDR3 reads TGTGCCAGCAGTTTGTTTTCGGAGACCCAGTACTTC. This sequence encodes CASSLFSETQYF.

This clone has only a few counts. This chain joins TRBV7-2 and TRBJ2-7, with D hard to call. The CDR3 totals 15 residues. From germline, CDR1 is SGHTA and CDR2 FQGNSA. Trimming took off 1 base at V and 2 bases at J, with 12 bases between the two ends. The CDR3 region is CASSLESYTTYEQYF. The CDR3 DNA reads TGTGCCAGCAGCTTAGAGAGTTATACCACCTACGAGCAGTACTTC.

This chain joins TRBV7-2 and TRBJ2-5; D possibly corresponds to TRBD1 (5 bases). V was cut by 1 base and J by 5 bases, with 8 bases left in between. Germline CDR1 SGHTA, CDR2 FQGNSA. The CDR3 has 13 residues. The DNA of the CDR3 is TGTGCCAGCAGCTTAGAGGGGCGGGAGACCCAGTACTTC. Its translation is CASSLEGRETQYF.